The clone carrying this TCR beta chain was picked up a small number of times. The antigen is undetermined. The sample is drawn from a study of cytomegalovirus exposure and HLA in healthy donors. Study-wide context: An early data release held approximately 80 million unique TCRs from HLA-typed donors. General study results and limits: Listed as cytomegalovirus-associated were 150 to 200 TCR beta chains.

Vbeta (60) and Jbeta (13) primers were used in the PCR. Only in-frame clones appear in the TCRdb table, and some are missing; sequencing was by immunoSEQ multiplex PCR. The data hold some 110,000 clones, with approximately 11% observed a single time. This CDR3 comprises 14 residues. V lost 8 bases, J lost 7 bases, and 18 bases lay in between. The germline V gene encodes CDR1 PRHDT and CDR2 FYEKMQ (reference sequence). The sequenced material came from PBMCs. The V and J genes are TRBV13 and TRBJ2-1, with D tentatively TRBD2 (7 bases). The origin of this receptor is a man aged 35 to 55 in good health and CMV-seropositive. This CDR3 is CASSDWEGVNEQFF. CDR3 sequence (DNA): TGTGCCAGCTCGGACTGGGAGGGGGTAAATGAGCAGTTCTTC.